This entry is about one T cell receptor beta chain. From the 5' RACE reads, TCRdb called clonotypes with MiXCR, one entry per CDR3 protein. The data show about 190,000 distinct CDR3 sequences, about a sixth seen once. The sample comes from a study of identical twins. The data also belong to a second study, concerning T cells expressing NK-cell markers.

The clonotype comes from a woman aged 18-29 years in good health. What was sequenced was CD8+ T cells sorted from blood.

CDR3 nucleotide sequence: TGTGCCACCGCGGTAGGCACTGAAGCTTTCTTT. It specifies CATAVGTEAFF. The genes are TRBV7-2 and TRBJ1-1; D is uncertain. CDR3 length equals 11 residues. The germline gives CDR1 SGHTA, CDR2 FQGNSA. V shed 10 bases and J shed 4 bases, with 10 bases lying between them.